The clone carrying this TCR beta chain has ten or more counts. Its antigen is as yet unknown. The CDR3 consists of 13 residues. Trimming at V came to 4 bases and at J to 6 bases, leaving 3 bases not matched to a gene. Germline assignment: CDR1 SGHRS and CDR2 YFSETQ. The data derive from a study of identical twins. Study-level points and caveats: Abundant cord blood beta clonotypes carried fewer insertions; memory repertoires showed none.

One entry per CDR3 protein results from TCRdb running MiXCR on the 5' RACE reads. The data hold about 280,000 distinct CDR3 sequences, with approximately 8.5% observed a single time. This same sample was also part of a study on yellow fever vaccine responses in identical twins.

The sequenced sample was memory (CD45RO+) T cells sorted from blood. The chain has TRBV5-1 and TRBJ2-1; 8 nucleotides match TRBD2. The receptor comes from a woman younger than 35 in good health. CDR3 sequence: CASSEGTSNEQFF. CDR3 coding DNA: TGCGCCAGCAGCGAAGGGACTAGCAATGAGCAGTTCTTC.